This entry lists 21 T cell receptor beta chains sequenced from one sample in a study of shared clonotypes between healthy human individuals. Sequencing used immunoSEQ multiplex PCR; TCRdb keeps in-frame clones, though not all of them. The sample shows around 1,000,000 clones, about 72% of them seen only once. The source material was memory CD4+ T cells from PBMCs. Subset indicated: CD45RA-negative fraction. The origin of the receptors is a man younger than 30 in good health. Some clones in this sample may be carry-over from other donors' samples.

V gene TRBV9 combines with J gene TRBJ2-1; 7 bases map to TRBD2. Germline-derived CDR1 and CDR2 are SGDLS and YYNGEE. The CDR3 consists of 15 residues. Trimming at V came to 0 bases and at J to 7 bases, leaving 7 bases not matched to a gene. The CDR3 sequence: CASSVGGRGKNEQFF. CDR3 in DNA: TGTGCCAGCAGCGTAGGCGGGAGAGGCAAAAATGAGCAGTTCTTC.

The chain links TRBV18 to TRBJ1-1; D call uncertain. The CDR3 is 13 amino acids. The germline V and J ends were trimmed by 3 bases and 4 bases, with 9 bases remaining between them. Germline V gene lookup returns CDR1 KGHSH and CDR2 LQKENI. The CDR3 bases are TGTGCCAGCTCACCCCTCGAGGTCACTGAAGCTTTCTTT. Translation: CASSPLEVTEAFF. The full variable domain, with the rest looked up from reference TRBV18 and TRBJ1-1, is NAGVMQNPRHLVRRRGQEARLRCSPMKGHSHVYWYRQLPEEGLKFMVYLQKENIIDESGMPKERFSAEFPKEGPSILRIQQVVRGDSAAYFCASSPLEVTEAFFGQGTRLTVV.

The chain uses TRBV30 and TRBJ2-5; no definite D call. The end of the DNA is better explained by TRBJ2-7, so the J call may be wrong. The CDR3 length is 12 residues. In germline, CDR1 is GTSNPN, CDR2 SVGIG (reference sequence). The CDR3 nucleotides read TGTGCCTGGAGTGGCCAGTCCTACGAGCAGTACTTC. Its translation: CAWSGQSYEQYF.

The chain couples TRBV10-3 to TRBJ2-2, with 11 bases identical to TRBD2. Germline-derived CDR1 and CDR2 are ENHRY and SYGVKD. This CDR3 is 18 amino acids long. V gave up 5 bases and J gave up 1 base; unmatched junction bases: 9. CDR3 in amino acids: CAISHGTSGLMNTGELFF. The CDR3 DNA follows: TGTGCCATCAGTCACGGGACTAGCGGTCTTATGAACACCGGGGAGCTGTTTTTT.

The gene calls are TRBV6-5 and TRBJ1-1; D possibly corresponds to TRBD1 (6 bases). The CDR3 runs to 15 residues. The V gene's germline CDR1 is MNHEY and CDR2 SVGAGI. Trimming pared 0 bases from V and 3 bases from J, leaving 11 bases between. The CDR3 sequence is CASSYSGHIYTEAFF. The CDR3 coding sequence is TGTGCCAGCAGTTACTCGGGACACATATACACTGAAGCTTTCTTT.

About this clone itself: This likely reflects a read error, since a far larger clone is one base away. V and J are TRBV11-2 and TRBJ2-1; D gene uncertain. Germline V CDR1 and CDR2: SGHAT, FQNNGV. This CDR3 is built from 13 residues. The V end lost 4 bases, the J end lost 12 bases, and 16 bases lay between the germline ends. Here the CDR3 reads CASSSNLMGGQFF. The CDR3 DNA reads TGTGCCAGCAGCTCCAACCTAATGGGCGGGCAGTTCTTC. Supplemented by reference TRBV11-2 and TRBJ2-1, the full variable domain reads EAGVAQSPRYKIIEKRQSVAFWCNPISGHATLYWYQQILGQGPKLLIQFQNNGVVDDSQLPKDRFSAERLKGVDSTLKIQPAKLEDSAVYLCASSSNLMGGQFFGPGTRLTVL.

As regards this clone: Since the CDR3 does not end with the conserved phenylalanine or tryptophan, this likely comes from a read error. The gene calls are TRBV18 and TRBJ2-7; possibly TRBD1 for D (5 bases). The CDR3 extends over 13 amino acids. V gave up 2 bases and J gave up 3 bases, with 8 bases separating them. Germline lookup yields CDR1 KGHSH and CDR2 LQKENI. CDR3 amino acids: CASSPNTGYEQYL. Written as DNA, the CDR3 is TGTGCCAGCTCACCAAACACAGGCTACGAGCAGTACCTC.

This clone was seen only a few times. The chain is built from TRBV11-3 and TRBJ1-1; no definite D call. Trimming took off 0 bases at V and 0 bases at J, with 5 bases between the two ends. Germline V gives CDR1 SGHNT, CDR2 YENEEA. The CDR3 is made up of 14 amino acids. The CDR3, as DNA: TGTGCCAGCAGCTTAGATTCGATGAACACTGAAGCTTTCTTT. Translation gives CASSLDSMNTEAFF.

The genes are TRBV18 and TRBJ1-4; D not certain. The germline CDR1 and CDR2 sequences are KGHSH and LQKENI. Trimming stripped 6 bases from V and 0 bases from J, with 17 bases between. The CDR3 sequence is 17 residues long. Written as DNA, the CDR3 is TGTGCCAGCTCTCCCAACCTAGACGGTGCAACTAATGAAAAACTGTTTTTT. It codes for CASSPNLDGATNEKLFF.

The rearrangement uses TRBV5-1 and TRBJ2-1; 13 bases map to TRBD2. Trimming took 4 bases from V and 8 from J; bases not matched to a gene: 9. The length of the CDR3 is 16 residues. Germline loops: CDR1 SGHRS, CDR2 YFSETQ. The CDR3 spells CASSPAGTSGDDEQFF. CDR3 bases: TGCGCCAGCAGCCCCGCCGGGACTAGCGGGGACGATGAGCAGTTCTTC.

V is TRBV6-5 and J is TRBJ2-7; weak D call: TRBD1 (5 bases). CDR1 is MNHEY, CDR2 SVGAGI, per germline. This CDR3 comprises 12 residues. Between the trimmed V and J ends, which lost 6 bases and 3 bases, there was a span of 9 bases. The CDR3 DNA is TGTGCCAGCAGGAAGGACAACTACGAGCAGTACTTC. Translating it yields CASRKDNYEQYF.

The chain links TRBV6-5 to TRBJ1-2; D gene unclear. The germline gives CDR1 MNHEY, CDR2 SVGAGI. The CDR3 is made up of 11 amino acids. The V end was cut by 10 bases, the J end by 2 bases, with 8 bases between. CDR3 nucleotide sequence: TGTGCCACCATGCGGAACTATGGCTACACCTTC. This encodes CATMRNYGYTF.

This clone has just one count. The chain links TRBV29-1 to TRBJ2-2, with TRBD2 identical over 11 bases. The CDR3 consists of 15 residues. Germline values: CDR1 SQVTM, CDR2 ANQGSEA. The V and J ends lost 7 bases and 2 bases, in that order; junction bases with no gene match: 6. The CDR3 DNA reads as TGCAGCGGCCTGACTAGCGGGATTAACACCGGGGAGCTGTTTTTT. Its protein is CSGLTSGINTGELFF.

The chain uses TRBV20-1 and TRBJ2-5; D is undetermined. The CDR3 spans 11 residues. V lost 8 bases and J lost 5, with 12 bases in between. Germline V gene lookup returns CDR1 DFQATT and CDR2 SNEGSKA (reference sequence). CDR3 sequence reads: CSRPIGETQYF. CDR3 DNA sequence: TGCAGTCGCCCAATTGGGGAGACCCAGTACTTC.

V gene TRBV2 combines with J gene TRBJ2-3, with D uncertain. V was trimmed by 1 base and J by 6 bases, leaving 5 bases between them. CDR1 SNHLY and CDR2 FYNNEI come from the germline V gene. This CDR3 region has 12 residues. This CDR3 is CASSEGVDTQYF. Written as DNA, the CDR3 is TGTGCCAGCAGTGAAGGCGTTGATACGCAGTATTTT.

The CDR3 DNA follows: TGTGCCACCAGCAGCAGGGTTTCTGAAGCTTTCTTT. It specifies CATSSRVSEAFF. V and J are TRBV15 and TRBJ1-1; TRBD1 is a possible D gene (5 bases). The CDR3 has 12 amino acids. Looked up from germline, CDR1 is LNHNV and CDR2 is YYDKDF (reference sequence). V lost 3 bases to trimming and J lost 6 bases, with 8 bases between them. Full variable domain (outside the CDR3, taken from reference TRBV15 and TRBJ1-1): DAMVIQNPRYQVTQFGKPVTLSCSQTLNHNVMYWYQQKSSQAPKLLFHYYDKDFNNEADTPDNFQSRRPNTSFCFLDIRSPGLGDTAMYLCATSSRVSEAFFGQGTRLTVV.

The gene calls are TRBV28 and TRBJ1-5; D is undetermined. The V and J ends lost 2 bases and 0 bases respectively, with 8 bases between them. Germline CDR1 is MDHEN and CDR2 is SYDVKM. The CDR3 loop spans 15 amino acids. Here the CDR3 reads CASSLRVYSNQPQHF. The CDR3 nucleotides are TGTGCCAGCAGTTTAAGAGTATATAGCAATCAGCCCCAGCATTTT.

This chain uses TRBV7-3 with TRBJ2-2, with 7 positions matching TRBD1. V dropped 5 bases and J dropped 1; count of bases not matched to a gene: 7. The CDR3 consists of 16 residues. CDR1 is SGHTA, CDR2 FQGTGA, per germline. CDR3 loop: CASSPQGIRNTGELFF. CDR3 nucleotide sequence: TGTGCCAGCAGCCCACAGGGGATTAGGAACACCGGGGAGCTGTTTTTT.

This clone was recorded only once. V usage is TRBV5-1 and J usage is TRBJ1-1; 7 bases are shared with TRBD1. Germline lookup yields CDR1 SGHRS and CDR2 YFSETQ. The CDR3 has 14 residues. Trimming took 5 bases from V and 0 from J; bases not matched to a gene: 4. This CDR3 reads CASRQTGLNTEAFF. The CDR3, as DNA: TGCGCCAGCAGACAGACAGGGTTGAACACTGAAGCTTTCTTT.

This clone was counted a few times. V usage is TRBV9 and J usage is TRBJ2-7; maybe TRBD1 (5 bases). The CDR3 has 14 residues. V dropped 5 bases and J dropped 6 bases, with 18 bases sitting between them. Germline CDR1 reads SGDLS; CDR2 reads YYNGEE. In DNA, the CDR3 is TGTGCCAGCAGTACTGACCAGGGCTCTGTCGAGCAGTACTTC. It is translated as CASSTDQGSVEQYF.

This clone was observed a single time. The J gene is TRBJ2-1, the V gene TRBV5-1; TRBD2 is a possible D gene (6 bases). The CDR3 totals 15 residues. Trimming cost V 2 bases and J 8 bases, with 17 bases left between them. Germline CDR1 SGHRS, CDR2 YFSETQ. CDR3 nucleotides: TGCGCCAGCAGCTTAAACGGAGGGGCGTACGATGAGCAGTTCTTC. Its translation: CASSLNGGAYDEQFF.